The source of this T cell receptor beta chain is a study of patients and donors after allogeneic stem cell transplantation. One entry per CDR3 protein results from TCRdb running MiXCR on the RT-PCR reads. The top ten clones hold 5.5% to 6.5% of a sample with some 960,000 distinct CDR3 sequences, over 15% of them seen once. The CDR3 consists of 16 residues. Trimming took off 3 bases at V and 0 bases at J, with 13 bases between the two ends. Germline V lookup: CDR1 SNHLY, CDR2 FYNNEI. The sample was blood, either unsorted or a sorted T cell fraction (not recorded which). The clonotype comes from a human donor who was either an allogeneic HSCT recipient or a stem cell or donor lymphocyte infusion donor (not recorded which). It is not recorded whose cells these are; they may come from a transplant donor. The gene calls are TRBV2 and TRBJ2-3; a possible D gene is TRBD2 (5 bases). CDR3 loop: CASSERRRSSTDTQYF. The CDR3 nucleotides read TGTGCCAGCAGTGAGAGGAGGAGATCTAGCACAGATACGCAGTATTTT.